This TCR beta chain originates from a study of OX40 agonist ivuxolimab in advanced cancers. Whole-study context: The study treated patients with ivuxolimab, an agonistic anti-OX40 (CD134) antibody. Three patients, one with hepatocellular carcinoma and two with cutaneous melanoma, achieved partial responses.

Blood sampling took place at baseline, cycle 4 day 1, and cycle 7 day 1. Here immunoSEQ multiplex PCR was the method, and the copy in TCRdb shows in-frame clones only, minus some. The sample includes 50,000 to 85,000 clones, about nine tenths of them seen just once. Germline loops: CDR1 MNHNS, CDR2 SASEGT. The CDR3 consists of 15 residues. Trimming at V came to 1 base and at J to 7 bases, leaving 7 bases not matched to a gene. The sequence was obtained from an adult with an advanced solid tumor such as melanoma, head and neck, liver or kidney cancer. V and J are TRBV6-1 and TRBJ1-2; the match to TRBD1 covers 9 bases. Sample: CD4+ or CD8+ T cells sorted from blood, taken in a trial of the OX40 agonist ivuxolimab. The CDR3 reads CASSEGGTGHFGYTF. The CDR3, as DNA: TGTGCCAGCAGTGAAGGCGGGACAGGGCATTTTGGCTACACCTTC.